This T cell receptor (beta chain) was sequenced in a study of blood T cell repertoires in COVID-19. Study-level information: T cells, B-cell-depleted T cells, or PBMCs supplied cDNA or gDNA.

Participants reported their clinical history, and cohort assignment relied on those reports. The length of the CDR3 is 16 residues. V was trimmed by 2 bases and J by 3 bases, leaving 13 bases between them. From germline, CDR1 is KGHDR and CDR2 SFDVKD. The authors' processing: It was from reference gene primer amplification that nucleated cell counts were estimated. Using immunoSEQ multiplex PCR, the repertoire was profiled, and TCRdb retains in-frame clones only, with some absent. The V and J calls and clone size are taken from that table; D and trimming were inferred from the DNA. The repertoire holds hundreds of thousands of clones, around 85% seen once, with 3.1% in the top ten.

This TCR was recovered from a woman in her fifties or sixties in a cohort exposed to, infected with or recovered from COVID-19 (not recorded which). This rearrangement joins TRBV24-1 to TRBJ1-3; D unclear. Material for sequencing was PBMCs or T cells enriched from blood (not recorded which). As DNA, the CDR3 is TGTGCCACCAGTGATTCACGGGTCGGGGATGGAAACACCATATATTTT. The encoded protein is CATSDSRVGDGNTIYF.